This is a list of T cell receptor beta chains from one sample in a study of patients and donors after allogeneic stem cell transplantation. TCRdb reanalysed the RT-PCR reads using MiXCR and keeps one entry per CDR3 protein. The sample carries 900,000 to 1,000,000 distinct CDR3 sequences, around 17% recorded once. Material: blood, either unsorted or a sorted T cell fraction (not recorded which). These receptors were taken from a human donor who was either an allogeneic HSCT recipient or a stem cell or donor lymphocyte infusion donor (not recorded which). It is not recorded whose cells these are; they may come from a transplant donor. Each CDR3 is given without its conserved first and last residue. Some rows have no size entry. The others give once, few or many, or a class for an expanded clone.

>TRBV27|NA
ASSLYRDKAETQY
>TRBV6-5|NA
ASSYGFQETQY
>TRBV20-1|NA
SANVGTKNEQF
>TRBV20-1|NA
SARWASGGGDTQY
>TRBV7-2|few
ASSRDSTYGYT
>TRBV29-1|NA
SVAGKGNTEAF
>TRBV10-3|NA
AISLLGSPLH
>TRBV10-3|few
ATGTPQNTEAF
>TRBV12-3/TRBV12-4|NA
ASSKRQGQGFGEQF
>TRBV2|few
ASSLGGRPPDTQY
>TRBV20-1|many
SARDPRTSYEQY
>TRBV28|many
ATEWAPSYGYT
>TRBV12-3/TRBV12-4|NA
ASSRDRLVPSPLH
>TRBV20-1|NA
SAGTLAGGAGDTQY
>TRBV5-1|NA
ASSIGLAGGTDTQY
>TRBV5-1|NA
ASSSARLAGGNPDTQY
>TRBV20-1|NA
SALADRRGGYT
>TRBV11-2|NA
ASSLNLWRSRGGTEAF
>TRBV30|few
AWSTPGLKSTDTQY
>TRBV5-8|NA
ASSALRETQY
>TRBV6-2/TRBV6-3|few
ASSWGAWFRGYEQY
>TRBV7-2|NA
ASSLRSLAAF
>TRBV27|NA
ASSGRTSGFEQY